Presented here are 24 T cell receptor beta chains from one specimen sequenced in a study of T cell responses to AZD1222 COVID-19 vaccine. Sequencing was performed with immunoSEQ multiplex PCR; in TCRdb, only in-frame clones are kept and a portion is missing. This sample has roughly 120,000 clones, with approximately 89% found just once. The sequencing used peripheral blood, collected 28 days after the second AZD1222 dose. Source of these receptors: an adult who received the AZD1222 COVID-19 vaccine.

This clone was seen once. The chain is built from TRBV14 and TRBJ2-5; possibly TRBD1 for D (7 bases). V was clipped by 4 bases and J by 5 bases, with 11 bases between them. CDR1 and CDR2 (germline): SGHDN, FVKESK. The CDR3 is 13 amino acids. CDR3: CASSRSGGETQYF. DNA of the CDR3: TGTGCCAGCAGCCGATCAGGGGGGGAGACCCAGTACTTC.

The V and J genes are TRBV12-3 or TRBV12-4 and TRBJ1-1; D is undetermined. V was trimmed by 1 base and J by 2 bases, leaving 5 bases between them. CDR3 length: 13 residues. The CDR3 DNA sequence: TGTGCCAGCAGTTTAGGGTCAAACACTGAAGCTTTCTTT. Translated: CASSLGSNTEAFF.

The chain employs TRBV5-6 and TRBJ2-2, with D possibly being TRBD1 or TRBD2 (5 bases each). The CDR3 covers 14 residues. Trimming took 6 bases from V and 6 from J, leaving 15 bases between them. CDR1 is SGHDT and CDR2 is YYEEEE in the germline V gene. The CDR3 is CASTLGPEAGELFF. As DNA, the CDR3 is TGTGCCAGCACCCTGGGACCCGAGGCCGGGGAGCTGTTTTTT. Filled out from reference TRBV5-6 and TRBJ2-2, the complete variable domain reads DAGVTQSPTHLIKTRGQQVTLRCSPKSGHDTVSWYQQALGQGPQFIFQYYEEEERQRGNFPDRFSGHQFPNYSSELNVNALLLGDSALYLCASTLGPEAGELFFGEGSRLTVL.

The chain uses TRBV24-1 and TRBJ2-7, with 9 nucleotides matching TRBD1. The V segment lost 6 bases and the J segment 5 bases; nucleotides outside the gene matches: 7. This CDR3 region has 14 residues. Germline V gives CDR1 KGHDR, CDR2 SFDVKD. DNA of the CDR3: TGTGCCACCAGTAACCGGGACAGGGTGAACGAGCAGTACTTC. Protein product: CATSNRDRVNEQYF.

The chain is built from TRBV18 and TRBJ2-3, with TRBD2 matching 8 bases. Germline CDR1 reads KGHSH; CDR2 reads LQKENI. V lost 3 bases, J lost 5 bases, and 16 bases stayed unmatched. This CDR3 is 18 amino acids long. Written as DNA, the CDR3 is TGTGCCAGCTCACCCATCCCAGTTAACGGGGGGGCCGGAGATACGCAGTATTTT. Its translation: CASSPIPVNGGAGDTQYF.

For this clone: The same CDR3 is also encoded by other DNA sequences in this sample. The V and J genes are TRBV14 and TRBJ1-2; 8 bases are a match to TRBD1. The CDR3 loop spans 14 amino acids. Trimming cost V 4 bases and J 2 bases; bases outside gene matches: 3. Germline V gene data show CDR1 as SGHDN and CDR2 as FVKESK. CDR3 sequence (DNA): TGTGCCAGCAGCCCACAGGGGGTAAACTATGGCTACACCTTC. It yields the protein CASSPQGVNYGYTF.

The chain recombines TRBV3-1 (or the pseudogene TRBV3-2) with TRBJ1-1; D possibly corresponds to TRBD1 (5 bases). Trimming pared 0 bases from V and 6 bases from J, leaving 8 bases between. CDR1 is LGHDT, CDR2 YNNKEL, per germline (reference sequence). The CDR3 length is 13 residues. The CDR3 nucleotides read TGTGCCAGCAGCCAAGAAGGGGCGGCTGAAGCTTTCTTT. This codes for CASSQEGAAEAFF.

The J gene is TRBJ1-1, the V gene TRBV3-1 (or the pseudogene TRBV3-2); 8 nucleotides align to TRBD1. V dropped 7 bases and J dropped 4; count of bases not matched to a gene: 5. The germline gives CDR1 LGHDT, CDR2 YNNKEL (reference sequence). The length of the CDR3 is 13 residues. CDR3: CASTRQGLTEAFF. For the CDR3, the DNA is TGTGCCAGCACTAGACAGGGGCTCACTGAAGCTTTCTTT.

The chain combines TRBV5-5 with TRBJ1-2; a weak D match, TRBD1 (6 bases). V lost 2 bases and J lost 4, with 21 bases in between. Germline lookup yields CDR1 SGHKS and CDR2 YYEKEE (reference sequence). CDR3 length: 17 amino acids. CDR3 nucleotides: TGTGCCAGCAGCTTCGGGACCACAGGGCCCCCTAGCTATGGCTACACCTTC. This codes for CASSFGTTGPPSYGYTF.

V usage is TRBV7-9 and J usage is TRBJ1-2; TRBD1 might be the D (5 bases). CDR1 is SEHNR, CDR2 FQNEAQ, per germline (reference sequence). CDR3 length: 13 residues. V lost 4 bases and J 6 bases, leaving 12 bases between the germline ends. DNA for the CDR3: TGTGCCAGCAGCTCCCGGGGGAGGGATGGCTACACCTTC. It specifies CASSSRGRDGYTF.

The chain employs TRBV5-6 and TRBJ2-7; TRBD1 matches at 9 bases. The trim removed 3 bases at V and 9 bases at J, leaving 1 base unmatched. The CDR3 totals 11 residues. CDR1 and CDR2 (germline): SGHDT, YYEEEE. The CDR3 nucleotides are TGTGCCAGCAGCTCGGACAGGGGGCAGTACTTC. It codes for CASSSDRGQYF.

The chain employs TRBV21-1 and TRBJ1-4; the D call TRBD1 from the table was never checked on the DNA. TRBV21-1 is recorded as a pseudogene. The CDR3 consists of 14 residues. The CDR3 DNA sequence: TGTGCCAGCACCCGACAGGGAGTGAATGAAAAACTGTTTTTT. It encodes CASTRQGVNEKLFF.

The CDR3 sequence is CAGRRDTGELFF. The DNA for the CDR3 is TGTGCGGGCAGGAGGGACACCGGGGAGCTGTTTTTT. The rearrangement joins TRBV7-9 to TRBJ2-2; the D gene is possibly TRBD2 (6 bases). Germline assignment: CDR1 SEHNR and CDR2 FQNEAQ (reference sequence). This CDR3 is 12 amino acids long.

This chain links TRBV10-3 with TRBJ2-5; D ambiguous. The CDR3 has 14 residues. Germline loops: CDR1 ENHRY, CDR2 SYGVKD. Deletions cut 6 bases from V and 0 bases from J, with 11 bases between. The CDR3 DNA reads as TGTGCCATCAGGACACGGGCGGACCAAGAGACCCAGTACTTC. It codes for CAIRTRADQETQYF.

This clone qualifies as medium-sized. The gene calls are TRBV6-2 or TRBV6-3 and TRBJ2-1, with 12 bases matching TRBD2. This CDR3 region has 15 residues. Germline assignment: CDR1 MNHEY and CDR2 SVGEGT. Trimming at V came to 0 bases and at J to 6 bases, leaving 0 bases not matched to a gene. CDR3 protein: CASSYSTSGSNEQFF. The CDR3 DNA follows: TGTGCCAGCAGTTACTCGACTAGCGGGAGCAATGAGCAGTTCTTC.

In nucleotides, the CDR3 is TGTGCCTCCCAACAAGCTCCCTTACAAGAGACCCAGTACTTC. Amino acids: CASQQAPLQETQYF. The chain uses TRBV7-9 and TRBJ2-5; D gene unclear. V was clipped by 11 bases and J by 2 bases, with 18 bases between them. The V gene's germline CDR1 is SEHNR and CDR2 FQNEAQ (reference sequence). This CDR3 region has 14 residues.

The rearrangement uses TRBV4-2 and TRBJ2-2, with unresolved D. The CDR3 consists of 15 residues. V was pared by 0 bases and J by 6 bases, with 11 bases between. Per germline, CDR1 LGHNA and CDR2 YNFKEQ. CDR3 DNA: TGTGCCAGCAGCCAAGATCCCGTTAACGCCGGGGAGCTGTTTTTT. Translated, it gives CASSQDPVNAGELFF.

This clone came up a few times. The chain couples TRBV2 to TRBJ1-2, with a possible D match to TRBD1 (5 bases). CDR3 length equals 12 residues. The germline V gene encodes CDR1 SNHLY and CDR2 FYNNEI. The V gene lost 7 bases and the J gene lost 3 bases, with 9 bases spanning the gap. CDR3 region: CASIGTHYGYTF. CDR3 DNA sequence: TGTGCCAGCATCGGGACTCACTATGGCTACACCTTC.

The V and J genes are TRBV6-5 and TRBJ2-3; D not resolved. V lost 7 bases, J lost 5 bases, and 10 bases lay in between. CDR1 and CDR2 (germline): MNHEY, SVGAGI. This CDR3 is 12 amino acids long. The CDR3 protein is CASTPWLDTQYF. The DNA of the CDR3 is TGTGCCAGCACTCCCTGGTTAGATACGCAGTATTTT.

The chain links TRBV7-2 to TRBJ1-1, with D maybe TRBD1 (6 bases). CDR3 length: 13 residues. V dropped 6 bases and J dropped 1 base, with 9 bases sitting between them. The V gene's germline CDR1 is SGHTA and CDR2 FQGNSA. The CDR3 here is CASRGQPNTEAFF. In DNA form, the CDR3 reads TGTGCCAGCAGGGGACAACCGAACACTGAAGCTTTCTTT.

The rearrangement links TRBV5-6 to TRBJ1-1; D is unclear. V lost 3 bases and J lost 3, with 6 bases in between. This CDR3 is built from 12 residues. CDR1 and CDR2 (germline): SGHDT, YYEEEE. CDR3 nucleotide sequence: TGTGCCAGCAGCTCCGACCACACTGAAGCTTTCTTT. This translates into CASSSDHTEAFF.

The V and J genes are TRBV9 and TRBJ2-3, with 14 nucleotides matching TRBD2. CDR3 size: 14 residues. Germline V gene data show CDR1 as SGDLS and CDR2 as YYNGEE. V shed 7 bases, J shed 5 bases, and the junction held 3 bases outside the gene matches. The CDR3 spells CASGTSGSQDTQYF. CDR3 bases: TGTGCCAGCGGGACTAGCGGGAGTCAAGATACGCAGTATTTT.

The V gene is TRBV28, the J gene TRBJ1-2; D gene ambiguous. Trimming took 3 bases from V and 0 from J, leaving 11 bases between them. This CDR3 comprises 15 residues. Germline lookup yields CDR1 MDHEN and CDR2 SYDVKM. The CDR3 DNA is TGTGCCAGCAGTTTGGCTACAGCGTCTAACTATGGCTACACCTTC. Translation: CASSLATASNYGYTF.

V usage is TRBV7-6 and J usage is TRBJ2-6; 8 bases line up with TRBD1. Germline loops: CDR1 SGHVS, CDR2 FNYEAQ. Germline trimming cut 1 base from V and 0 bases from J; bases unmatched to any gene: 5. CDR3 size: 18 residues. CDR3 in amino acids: CASSLERQGSSGANVLTF. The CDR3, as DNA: TGTGCCAGCAGCTTAGAAAGACAGGGGTCCTCTGGGGCCAACGTCCTGACTTTC.